These T cell receptor beta chains were read from a single sample in a study of tumor-infiltrating lymphocytes in localized non-small cell lung cancer. Sequenced by immunoSEQ multiplex PCR; TCRdb stores in-frame clones only, minus some. The sample includes around 25,000 clones, around 78% of them seen just once. The sample comprised lung tumor tissue. These receptors all stem from a human donor with non-small cell lung cancer. Both conserved end residues are part of each CDR3.

v_call: TRBV4-1; cdr3_aa: CASSQHTQGNSNQPQHF
v_call: TRBV5-5; cdr3_aa: CASRKQSPMNTEAFF
v_call: TRBV5-4; cdr3_aa: CASSLIPGQGATGELFF
v_call: TRBV30; cdr3_aa: CALGKDSNQPQHF
v_call: TRBV19; cdr3_aa: CASSTDRDQPQHF
v_call: TRBV6-6; cdr3_aa: CASSLGGPGAEAFF
v_call: TRBV15; cdr3_aa: CATSRDQTGGGDGYTF
v_call: TRBV7-3; cdr3_aa: CASSRDPGVPGEQYF
v_call: TRBV29-1; cdr3_aa: CSVVLAAGYTF
v_call: TRBV28; cdr3_aa: CASSEPPSGGGRQFF
v_call: TRBV7-7; cdr3_aa: CASSPRAPTGELFF
v_call: TRBV6-1; cdr3_aa: CASSEGRTGVYGYTF
v_call: TRBV7-2; cdr3_aa: CASSPQGHGTEAFF
v_call: TRBV12-5; cdr3_aa: CASGRTGQGRNTEAFF
v_call: TRBV7-3; cdr3_aa: CASSLLGLNTEAFF
v_call: TRBV5-1; cdr3_aa: CASSFAWDTEAFF
v_call: TRBV5-1; cdr3_aa: CASSFEYNSPLHF
v_call: TRBV9; cdr3_aa: CASSGGMADYGYTF
v_call: TRBV7-9; cdr3_aa: CASSLRGALGSTGNTIYF
v_call: TRBV6-5; cdr3_aa: CASRLLGGTGELFF
v_call: TRBV4-3; cdr3_aa: CASSQETPSQGLVRGYTF
v_call: TRBV6-6; cdr3_aa: CASRVNRGGNTEAFF
v_call: TRBV30; cdr3_aa: CAWRDTGASYEQYF
v_call: TRBV5-4; cdr3_aa: CASSVGTSPGEKETQYF
v_call: TRBV6-5; cdr3_aa: CASRATGSTDTQYF
v_call: TRBV4-3; cdr3_aa: CASSHQTGAENIQYF